This TCR beta chain derives from a study of cytomegalovirus exposure and HLA in healthy donors. Germline V lookup: CDR1 MNHNY, CDR2 SVGAGI (reference sequence). The CDR3 spans 14 residues. V was cut by 2 bases and J by 2 bases, with 8 bases left in between. The PCR contained 60 Vbeta and 13 Jbeta primers. Sequenced by immunoSEQ multiplex PCR; TCRdb stores in-frame clones only, minus some. Of 150,000 or so clones in the sample, roughly 79% were seen once. This chain links TRBV6-6 with TRBJ2-3; D remains unclear. The TCR was taken from a woman between 40 and 55 years old in good health and CMV-seronegative. Sequenced material: PBMCs. CDR3 coding DNA: TGTGCCAGCAGTTACGGGCAGACCACAGATACGCAGTATTTT. Translated: CASSYGQTTDTQYF.